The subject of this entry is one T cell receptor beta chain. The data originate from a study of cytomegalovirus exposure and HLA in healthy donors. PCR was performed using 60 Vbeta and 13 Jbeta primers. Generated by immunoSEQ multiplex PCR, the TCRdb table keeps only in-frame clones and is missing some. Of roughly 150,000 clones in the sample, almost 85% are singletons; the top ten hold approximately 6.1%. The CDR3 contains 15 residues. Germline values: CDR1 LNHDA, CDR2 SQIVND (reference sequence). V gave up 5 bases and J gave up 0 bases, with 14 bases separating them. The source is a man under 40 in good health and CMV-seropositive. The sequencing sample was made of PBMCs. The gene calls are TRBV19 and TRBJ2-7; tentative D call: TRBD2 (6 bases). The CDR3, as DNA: TGTGCCAGTAGTCCCGGGGGTGGAGGCTCCTACGAGCAGTACTTC. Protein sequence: CASSPGGGGSYEQYF.